Listed below are T cell receptor beta chains from one sample, sequenced in a study of identical twins. Via MiXCR, TCRdb re-called the 5' RACE reads, giving one row per CDR3 protein. The sample carries 500,000 to 700,000 distinct CDR3 sequences, roughly 6.6% recorded once. In addition, the sample was reused for a study of yellow fever vaccine responses in identical twins.

The specimen was PBMCs. These receptors all stem from a woman aged 18 to 35 in good health. CDR3s include the opening cysteine and the closing phenylalanine or tryptophan. D genes are given only for firm matches. Some rows have no size entry. The others give once, few or many, or a class for an expanded clone.

TRBJ2-1,TRBD2,TRBV4-1,-,CASSQRGLAGGEQFF,TGCGCCAGCAGCCAAAGGGGACTAGCGGGGGGTGAGCAGTTCTTC
TRBJ2-5,TRBD2,TRBV7-8,few,CASSPKRERRRTQYF,TGTGCCAGCAGCCCAAAGCGGGAGCGCCGTCGGACCCAGTACTTC
TRBJ2-5,TRBD2,TRBV4-1,many,CASSQKLAGTVGETQYF,TGCGCCAGCAGCCAAAAACTAGCGGGAACAGTGGGAGAGACCCAGTACTTC
TRBJ2-2,-,TRBV12-5,-,CASGFSTVRGENTGELFF,TGTGCTAGTGGTTTCTCGACGGTGAGGGGGGAGAACACCGGGGAGCTGTTTTTT
TRBJ1-3,TRBD1,TRBV10-3,many,CAISAAGTGSGNTIYF,TGTGCCATCAGTGCCGCCGGGACAGGAAGTGGAAACACCATATATTTT
TRBJ2-2,-,TRBV5-1,many,CASSHSGAHTGELFF,TGCGCCAGCAGCCATTCAGGGGCCCACACCGGGGAGCTGTTTTTT
TRBJ1-1,-,TRBV12-3/TRBV12-4,many,CASSFDRIGDTEAFF,TGTGCCAGCAGTTTTGACAGGATTGGCGACACTGAAGCTTTCTTT
TRBJ2-2,-,TRBV12-3/TRBV12-4,-,CASSFVAGALTGELFF,TGTGCCAGCAGTTTCGTAGCTGGTGCTCTGACCGGGGAGCTGTTTTTT
TRBJ2-3,-,TRBV2,many,CASTISLSTDTQYF,TGTGCCAGCACCATCTCACTAAGCACAGATACGCAGTATTTT
TRBJ2-3,TRBD2,TRBV12-3/TRBV12-4,few,CASKPLAGAITDTQYF,TGTGCCAGCAAACCACTAGCGGGGGCGATCACAGATACGCAGTATTTT
TRBJ2-3,-,TRBV14,-,CASSQGLLVATQYF,TGTGCCAGCAGCCAAGGCCTTCTGGTAGCAACGCAGTATTTT
TRBJ2-7,TRBD2,TRBV10-3,few,CAISESGSGSTYEQYF,TGTGCCATCAGTGAGTCCGGGAGCGGGAGCACCTACGAGCAGTACTTC
TRBJ1-1,-,TRBV20-1,-,CSARGHPGLNTEAFF,TGCAGTGCTAGAGGACACCCCGGCTTGAACACTGAAGCTTTCTTT
TRBJ2-5,TRBD1,TRBV7-9,-,CASSGQGAPQETQYF,TGTGCCAGCAGCGGACAGGGGGCTCCGCAAGAGACCCAGTACTTC
TRBJ1-2,-,TRBV12-3/TRBV12-4,-,CASSLSGTPNYGYTF,TGTGCCAGCAGTTTGAGCGGGACACCGAACTATGGCTACACCTTC
TRBJ1-2,-,TRBV12-3/TRBV12-4,many,CASSLVGGGPFYGYTF,TGTGCCAGCAGTTTGGTCGGGGGCGGCCCTTTCTATGGCTACACCTTC
TRBJ2-7,TRBD2,TRBV28,many,CASSLSRAGAQNPSYEQYF,TGTGCCAGCAGTTTATCTAGAGCGGGAGCTCAGAACCCCAGCTACGAGCAGTACTTC
TRBJ1-2,TRBD1,TRBV7-9,few,CASSSQGAPNGYTF,TGTGCCAGCAGCTCACAGGGGGCGCCGAATGGCTACACCTTC
TRBJ1-3,TRBD1,TRBV12-3/TRBV12-4,many,CASSPDRGGNTIYF,TGTGCCAGCAGCCCGGACAGGGGGGGAAACACCATATATTTT
TRBJ1-5,-,TRBV28,-,CASSLGLRGNQPQHF,TGTGCCAGCAGTCTGGGGCTTAGGGGCAATCAGCCCCAGCATTTT
TRBJ1-6,TRBD1,TRBV7-8,many,CASSFDDRVNSPLHF,TGTGCCAGCAGCTTTGATGACAGGGTTAATTCACCCCTCCACTTT
TRBJ2-5,-,TRBV10-3,-,CAISESAGVVETQYF,TGTGCCATCAGTGAGTCGGCAGGGGTGGTAGAGACCCAGTACTTC
TRBJ2-3,TRBD2,TRBV20-1,-,CSADSGLAGTVVIRYF,TGCAGTGCTGACTCGGGACTAGCGGGAACCGTTGTCATACGGTATTTT
TRBJ1-6,TRBD1,TRBV28,many,CASRLGQGNSPLHF,TGTGCCAGCAGACTGGGACAGGGGAATTCACCCCTCCACTTT
TRBJ2-7,-,TRBV9,many,CASSVDRGSSYEQYF,TGTGCCAGCAGCGTAGATCGAGGTAGTTCCTACGAGCAGTACTTC
TRBJ1-1,-,TRBV29-1,many,CSVSPWLTNTEAFF,TGCAGCGTTTCTCCGTGGTTAACGAACACTGAAGCTTTCTTT
TRBJ1-6,-,TRBV20-1,-,CSAREGASGNSPLHF,TGCAGTGCTAGAGAAGGGGCGTCTGGGAATTCACCCCTCCACTTT
TRBJ1-3,-,TRBV6-5,many,CASSYSSDSGNTIYF,TGTGCCAGCAGTTACTCGTCCGACAGTGGAAACACCATATATTTT
TRBJ2-2,TRBD1,TRBV3-1,many,CASSPGQPNTGELFF,TGTGCCAGCAGCCCGGGACAGCCGAACACCGGGGAGCTGTTTTTT
TRBJ2-3,-,TRBV20-1,few,CSARDGLYTDTQYF,TGCAGTGCTAGGGATGGGTTATACACAGATACGCAGTATTTT
TRBJ1-4,-,TRBV6-1,few,CASSDWVNEKLFF,TGTGCCAGCAGTGATTGGGTTAATGAAAAACTGTTTTTT
TRBJ2-7,-,TRBV9,-,CASSGAPRQGTQYF,TGTGCCAGCAGCGGCGCCCCAAGGCAGGGGACGCAGTACTTC
TRBJ2-1,TRBD2,TRBV6-1,-,CASSEGGLGRARDEQFF,TGTGCCAGCAGTGAAGGGGGTCTTGGGAGGGCCCGTGATGAGCAGTTCTTC
TRBJ1-5,-,TRBV3-1,few,CASSLGRGAQPQHF,TGTGCCAGCAGCCTTGGGAGGGGAGCCCAGCCCCAGCATTTT
TRBJ2-7,-,TRBV5-1,many,CASSFLSSYEQYF,TGCGCCAGCAGCTTCCTTAGCTCCTACGAGCAGTACTTC
TRBJ2-1,TRBD2,TRBV7-9,-,CASSGLAGGFDEQFF,TGTGCCAGCAGTGGTCTAGCGGGGGGTTTCGATGAGCAGTTCTTC
TRBJ2-1,TRBD2,TRBV12-3/TRBV12-4,-,CASSSLAGATYNEQFF,TGTGCCAGCAGTTCCCTAGCGGGTGCCACCTACAATGAGCAGTTCTTC
TRBJ2-5,-,TRBV12-3/TRBV12-4,many,CASSQALGRGRETQYF,TGTGCCAGCAGTCAGGCATTAGGACGCGGTCGGGAGACCCAGTACTTC
TRBJ2-2,-,TRBV29-1,-,CSVEEPTEPYAGELFF,TGCAGCGTTGAAGAGCCGACAGAGCCTTATGCCGGGGAGCTGTTTTTT
TRBJ1-1,TRBD1,TRBV9,few,CASSAQGQSEAFF,TGTGCCAGCAGCGCCCAGGGACAGTCTGAAGCTTTCTTT